The next 23 T cell receptor beta chains were all read from a single sample in a study of cytomegalovirus exposure and HLA in healthy donors. The PCR had 60 Vbeta and 13 Jbeta primers. Some clones are missing from TCRdb's copy, which holds only in-frame ones; the method was immunoSEQ multiplex PCR. In the table there are 59,000 or so clones, roughly 85% of which are singletons. Material for sequencing was PBMCs. These receptors originate from a female donor in good health and CMV-seronegative.

The J gene is TRBJ2-1, the V gene TRBV19; maybe TRBD1 (5 bases). Trimming pared 6 bases from V and 10 bases from J, leaving 25 bases between. This CDR3 has 16 residues. From germline, CDR1 is LNHDA and CDR2 SQIVND (reference sequence). The CDR3 loop reads CASRGELTSPQREQFF. CDR3 in DNA: TGTGCCAGTAGAGGGGAATTGACTTCTCCACAAAGGGAGCAGTTCTTC. The entire variable domain, with the rest obtained from reference TRBV19 and TRBJ2-1, is as follows: DGGITQSPKYLFRKEGQNVTLSCEQNLNHDAMYWYRQDPGQGLRLIYYSQIVNDFQKGDIAEGYSVSREKKESFPLTVTSAQKNPTAFYLCASRGELTSPQREQFFGPGTRLTVL.

This clone was counted between two and nine times. CDR3 residues: CAWSVVRGGYGYTF. For the CDR3, the DNA is TGTGCCTGGAGTGTGGTCAGGGGCGGCTATGGCTACACCTTC. The chain employs TRBV30 and TRBJ1-2, with D possibly TRBD1 on 6 matching bases. Trimming took 0 bases from V and 4 from J, leaving 12 bases between them. The CDR3 has 14 amino acids. Germline loops: CDR1 GTSNPN, CDR2 SVGIG (reference sequence).

This clone was observed a handful of times. The chain has TRBV30 and TRBJ2-7; tentative D call: TRBD2 (6 bases). Trimming pared 0 bases from V and 0 bases from J, leaving 9 bases between. Germline V gene lookup returns CDR1 GTSNPN and CDR2 SVGIG (reference sequence). This CDR3 spans 14 amino acids. The CDR3 sequence is CAWSVGRDSYEQYF. Written as DNA, the CDR3 is TGTGCCTGGAGTGTGGGGCGGGACTCCTACGAGCAGTACTTC.

This clone came up a few times. The rearrangement joins TRBV4-2 to TRBJ2-5, with 9 positions matching TRBD1. V gave up 2 bases and J gave up 5 bases; unmatched junction bases: 9. The CDR3 contains 16 residues. Looked up from germline, CDR1 is LGHNA and CDR2 is YNFKEQ. The CDR3 coding sequence is TGTGCCAGCAGCCAATGGTGGGACAGGGCATCGGAGACCCAGTACTTC. Protein: CASSQWWDRASETQYF.

The genes are TRBV14 and TRBJ2-6; D is possibly TRBD2 (5 bases). Trimming took off 2 bases at V and 2 bases at J, with 7 bases between the two ends. CDR3 size: 15 residues. CDR1 and CDR2 from the germline V gene are SGHDN and FVKESK. The CDR3 reads CASSQIGAGANVLTF. CDR3 coding DNA: TGTGCCAGCAGCCAAATCGGGGCTGGGGCCAACGTCCTGACTTTC.

The V gene is TRBV2, the J gene TRBJ1-5; D possibly corresponds to TRBD1 (6 bases). Trimming took off 6 bases at V and 3 bases at J, with 12 bases between the two ends. Per the germline V gene, CDR1 is SNHLY and CDR2 is FYNNEI. The CDR3 is 14 amino acids. This CDR3 is CASSRDRTNQPQHF. CDR3 nucleotide sequence: TGTGCCAGCAGCCGCGACAGGACCAATCAGCCCCAGCATTTT.

The genes are TRBV28 and TRBJ1-1; D call uncertain. The germline gives CDR1 MDHEN, CDR2 SYDVKM. The V end lost 5 bases, the J end lost 5 bases, and 12 bases lay between the germline ends. This CDR3 is built from 13 residues. In DNA, the CDR3 is TGTGCCAGCAGTCCTCCCCACATGACTGAAGCTTTCTTT. Translated, it gives CASSPPHMTEAFF. Supplemented by reference TRBV28 and TRBJ1-1, the full variable domain reads DVKVTQSSRYLVKRTGEKVFLECVQDMDHENMFWYRQDPGLGLRLIYFSYDVKMKEKGDIPEGYSVSREKKERFSLILESASTNQTSMYLCASSPPHMTEAFFGQGTRLTVV.

The chain is built from TRBV5-1 and TRBJ2-2; the match to TRBD1 covers 9 bases. J was trimmed by 3 bases and V by 0 bases; bases with no gene match: 6. The CDR3 consists of 17 residues. Germline-derived CDR1 and CDR2 are SGHRS and YFSETQ. DNA of the CDR3: TGCGCCAGCAGCTTGGGGACCGGGACAGGGTACACCGGGGAGCTGTTTTTT. Translation gives CASSLGTGTGYTGELFF. The whole variable domain, filled in from reference TRBV5-1 and TRBJ2-2, reads KAGVTQTPRYLIKTRGQQVTLSCSPISGHRSVSWYQQTPGQGLQFLFEYFSETQRNKGNFPGRFSGRQFSNSRSEMNVSTLELGDSALYLCASSLGTGTGYTGELFFGEGSRLTVL.

V is TRBV4-2 and J is TRBJ2-3, with TRBD2 matching 7 bases. The length of the CDR3 is 17 residues. CDR1 and CDR2 from the germline V gene are LGHNA and YNFKEQ. V lost 0 bases and J lost 2; bases outside the gene matches: 8. CDR3 in DNA: TGTGCCAGCAGCCAAGAATCAGGGACTACTCTCACAGATACGCAGTATTTT. Protein sequence: CASSQESGTTLTDTQYF.

The sample holds one count of this clone. The chain carries TRBV2 and TRBJ1-4, with 8 bases aligning to TRBD1. CDR1 is SNHLY, CDR2 FYNNEI, per germline. The CDR3 totals 16 residues. The trim removed 5 bases at V and 5 bases at J, leaving 10 bases unmatched. The CDR3 sequence: CASSKRGTGNNEKLFF. CDR3 DNA: TGTGCCAGCAGTAAAAGGGGGACAGGCAACAATGAAAAACTGTTTTTT.

The chain joins TRBV5-6 to TRBJ2-3; D uncertain. V was clipped by 4 bases and J by 5 bases, with 14 bases between them. Germline-derived CDR1 and CDR2 are SGHDT and YYEEEE. This CDR3 contains 14 residues. The CDR3 reads CASSPGSYIDTQYF. The CDR3 coding sequence is TGTGCCAGCAGCCCAGGTTCCTACATAGATACGCAGTATTTT.

V is TRBV9 and J is TRBJ1-3; 7 bases align to TRBD1. Germline CDR1 and CDR2: SGDLS and YYNGEE. CDR3 length: 15 amino acids. The ends lost 0 bases at V and 5 bases at J; junction bases unmatched: 5. CDR3 sequence: CASSVGGDSRNTIYF. The CDR3 DNA is TGTGCCAGCAGCGTAGGGGGGGACAGTAGAAACACCATATATTTT.

With respect to this clone: One end of the junction fails to match germline, which may point to a read error. The same CDR3 can be traced to other DNA sequences in this sample. The CDR3 reads CASSYDRGVGYGYTF. For the CDR3, the DNA is TGCGCCAGCAGTTACGACAGGGGCGTCGGATATGGCTACACCTTC. The chain combines TRBV6-5 with TRBJ1-2, with 8 bases identical to TRBD1. This CDR3 contains 15 residues. The germline gives CDR1 MNHEY, CDR2 SVGAGI.

The V call is TRBV7-3, the J call TRBJ2-6; D perhaps matches TRBD2 (5 bases). Germline V lookup: CDR1 SGHTA, CDR2 FQGTGA. V was pared by 5 bases and J by 4 bases, with 9 bases between. This CDR3 has 14 residues. Written as DNA, the CDR3 is TGTGCCAGCAGCCGGGGATGGGGGGCCAACGTCCTGACTTTC. This translates into CASSRGWGANVLTF.

The chain carries TRBV6-4 and TRBJ2-3, with 8 positions matching TRBD1. The CDR3 covers 14 residues. Germline V gene sequence: CDR1 MRHNA, CDR2 SNTAGT. The V segment lost 6 bases and the J segment 8 bases; nucleotides outside the gene matches: 10. Here the CDR3 DNA reads TGTGCCAGCAGCAACGGACAGGGCGCTCGTACGCAGTATTTT. Translated, it gives CASSNGQGARTQYF.

The chain combines TRBV7-3 with TRBJ2-2; D might be TRBD1 (6 bases). This CDR3 has 13 amino acids. V was trimmed by 1 base and J by 6 bases, leaving 6 bases between them. The germline CDR1 and CDR2 sequences are SGHTA and FQGTGA. Written as DNA, the CDR3 is TGTGCCAGCAGCTTAAACAGGGCCGGGGAGCTGTTTTTT. Amino acid sequence: CASSLNRAGELFF.

As for this clone: One end of the junction does not line up with germline, which may come from a read error. The chain carries TRBV5-1 and TRBJ2-2, with 7 bases lining up with TRBD2. Germline V gene lookup returns CDR1 SGHRS and CDR2 YFSETQ. This CDR3 is built from 17 residues. CDR3 nucleotides: TGCGCCAGCAGCGGTTCGACTAGCTGGCCGAACGCCGGGGAGCTGTTTTTT. This codes for CASSGSTSWPNAGELFF.

J is TRBJ1-2 and V is TRBV4-2; no clear D gene. CDR1 is LGHNA, CDR2 YNFKEQ, per germline. The CDR3 contains 15 residues. V lost 4 bases to trimming and J lost 5 bases, with 17 bases between them. The CDR3 loop reads CASSRNSGVLYGYTF. As DNA, the CDR3 is TGTGCCAGCAGCCGGAACTCCGGGGTCCTGTATGGCTACACCTTC.

The gene calls are TRBV28 and TRBJ2-7; TRBD2 matches at 15 bases. V shed 7 bases, J shed 3 bases, and the junction held 13 bases outside the gene matches. Germline loops: CDR1 MDHEN, CDR2 SYDVKM. This CDR3 has 18 residues. CDR3 loop: CASKYRGLAGGYDYEQYF. Here the CDR3 DNA reads TGTGCCAGCAAATACAGGGGACTAGCGGGAGGCTACGACTACGAGCAGTACTTC.

This sequence joins TRBV5-1 and TRBJ2-5; 7 bases line up with TRBD2. The length of the CDR3 is 17 residues. Germline V gene sequence: CDR1 SGHRS, CDR2 YFSETQ. V dropped 1 base and J dropped 5; count of bases not matched to a gene: 14. The CDR3 here is CASSLIGRESFMETQYF. DNA for the CDR3: TGCGCCAGCAGCTTGATTGGGCGGGAGAGTTTTATGGAGACCCAGTACTTC.

The chain combines TRBV28 with TRBJ2-6, with D perhaps matching TRBD1 (5 bases). The germline gives CDR1 MDHEN, CDR2 SYDVKM. The ends were cut back, 3 bases at V and 2 bases at J, with 11 bases in the middle. The CDR3 is 16 residues long. This CDR3 reads CASSFHGAPGANVLTF. The CDR3 bases are TGTGCCAGCAGTTTTCATGGGGCCCCTGGGGCCAACGTCCTGACTTTC.

V is TRBV4-3 and J is TRBJ2-1; a possible D gene is TRBD2 (6 bases). With 2 bases removed from V and 0 bases from J, the gap between germline ends came to 17 bases. This CDR3 comprises 18 residues. In germline, CDR1 is LGHNA, CDR2 YSLEER. CDR3 sequence reads: CASSQILLALSSYNEQFF. Written as DNA, the CDR3 is TGCGCCAGCAGCCAAATATTACTAGCTTTGAGCTCCTACAATGAGCAGTTCTTC.

This clone has a single count. The J gene is TRBJ2-1, the V gene TRBV5-1, with 7 bases aligning to TRBD2. V lost 4 bases, J lost 0 bases, and 4 bases stayed unmatched. The CDR3 runs to 15 residues. Germline V gene data show CDR1 as SGHRS and CDR2 as YFSETQ. CDR3: CASSRTRGSYNEQFF. The DNA of the CDR3 is TGCGCCAGCAGCCGGACTAGAGGCTCCTACAATGAGCAGTTCTTC.